The 18 T cell receptor beta chains below were found in one sample sequenced in a study of blood T cells in healthy people across ages. Sample-barcoded 5' priming and a J-beta primer mix drove a second PCR of roughly 6 to 12 cycles. TCRdb re-called the 5' RACE reads with MiXCR, one entry per CDR3 protein. The sample records more than 650,000 distinct CDR3 sequences, 22% being singletons. Sequencing was done on a sample of blood. The receptor set was obtained from a man aged 70-80 years in good health.

For the CDR3, the DNA is TGCGCCAGCAGCTTGGAGGGGACTAGGGCAGATACGCAGTATTTT. Its protein is CASSLEGTRADTQYF. The gene calls are TRBV5-1 and TRBJ2-3, with 8 bases identical to TRBD2. Unmatched junction bases numbered 4, after V lost 0 bases and J lost 4 bases. Per germline, CDR1 SGHRS and CDR2 YFSETQ. The CDR3 has 15 amino acids.

V is TRBV5-5 and J is TRBJ2-3; D is unclear. Germline values: CDR1 SGHKS, CDR2 YYEKEE (reference sequence). There are 15 residues in the CDR3. Between the trimmed V and J ends, which lost 5 bases and 0 bases, there was a span of 13 bases. The CDR3 protein is CASSLRAPSTDTQYF. The CDR3 DNA follows: TGTGCCAGCAGTCTCAGAGCTCCTAGCACAGATACGCAGTATTTT.

This CDR3 is CSVEDARTDYGYTF. For the CDR3, the DNA is TGCAGCGTTGAAGATGCTCGGACGGACTATGGCTACACCTTC. The rearrangement joins TRBV29-1 to TRBJ1-2; D ambiguous. From germline, CDR1 is SQVTM and CDR2 ANQGSEA. The length of the CDR3 is 14 residues. V was trimmed by 0 bases and J by 3 bases, leaving 11 bases between them.

Only a few counts were recorded for this clonotype. The chain recombines TRBV12-3 or TRBV12-4 with TRBJ2-7, with 12 bases lining up with TRBD2. The J call may not be correct, given that the DNA end is closer to TRBJ2-1. The CDR3 totals 17 residues. The CDR3 nucleotides read TGTGCCAGCAGAAGGACTAGCGGGAACCGTATTAGGAATGAGCAGTTCTTC. Amino acids: CASRRTSGNRIRNEQFF.

This rearrangement joins TRBV6-2 or TRBV6-3 to TRBJ1-6, with D unresolved. Germline V gene lookup returns CDR1 MNHEY and CDR2 SVGEGT. CDR3 length equals 16 residues. The V end lost 0 bases, the J end lost 0 bases, and 6 bases lay between the germline ends. The DNA of the CDR3 is TGTGCCAGCAGTTACTCTCAGAGCTCCTATAATTCACCCCTCCACTTT. Protein: CASSYSQSSYNSPLHF.

The rearrangement uses TRBV18 and TRBJ2-3, with 8 bases matching TRBD2. Germline V gene lookup returns CDR1 KGHSH and CDR2 LQKENI. With V trimmed by 2 bases and J by 3 bases, 16 bases remained unmatched. CDR3 size: 19 residues. The CDR3 DNA sequence: TGTGCCAGCTCACCATTTCATTCCCCCGGGAGGGCCGGGACAGATACGCAGTATTTT. It yields the protein CASSPFHSPGRAGTDTQYF.

This clonotype was seen more than once but under ten times. This chain connects TRBV6-2 or TRBV6-3 to TRBJ2-5; TRBD2 matches at 10 bases. V trimming: 5 bases; J trimming: 6 bases; junction bases outside the gene matches: 6. CDR3 length: 14 amino acids. The germline V gene encodes CDR1 MNHEY and CDR2 SVGEGT. CDR3 sequence reads: CASSGLAVVKTQYF. The DNA for the CDR3 is TGTGCCAGCAGTGGACTAGCGGTTGTGAAGACCCAGTACTTC.

The chain is built from TRBV12-3 or TRBV12-4 and TRBJ1-4, with 7 bases identical to TRBD1. With 6 bases clipped from V and 7 bases from J, the junction kept 8 bases outside the gene matches. This CDR3 region has 14 residues. The CDR3 protein is CASSLQGRSEKLFF. The CDR3 region has the DNA TGTGCCAGCAGCTTACAGGGGCGGTCTGAAAAACTGTTTTTT.

The genes are TRBV7-8 and TRBJ2-5; TRBD2 matches 8 bases. J gave up 7 bases and V 1 base, and 5 bases lay outside the gene matches. Germline lookup yields CDR1 SGHVS and CDR2 FQNEAQ. CDR3 length: 14 residues. CDR3 sequence (DNA): TGTGCCAGCAGCTTAGTGCCGGGGGGGCTGACCCAGTACTTC. This codes for CASSLVPGGLTQYF.

This clonotype was seen a handful of times. V usage is TRBV12-3 or TRBV12-4 and J usage is TRBJ2-1; D ambiguous. Trimming left V 1 base short and J 0 bases short, with 16 bases between. The CDR3 is 18 amino acids. The DNA for the CDR3 is TGTGCCAGCAGTTTAGTGACGGATCACTGGAGCTCCTACAATGAGCAGTTCTTC. Protein sequence: CASSLVTDHWSSYNEQFF.

Comment on this clonotype: Its ends do not fully match the called genes, so a read error is possible. The gene calls are TRBV6-5 and TRBJ2-3, with 11 bases that match TRBD2. Germline V CDR1 and CDR2: MNHEY, SVGAGI. CDR3 length: 18 amino acids. The CDR3 DNA reads as TGTGCCAGCGGTTACTCTCTAGCGGGGGGAAGGGGCACAGATACGCAGTATTTT. It encodes CASGYSLAGGRGTDTQYF.

A few counts support this clonotype. This rearrangement joins TRBV30 to TRBJ2-2; D unresolved. V was pared by 6 bases and J by 8 bases, with 10 bases between. Germline loops: CDR1 GTSNPN, CDR2 SVGIG (reference sequence). This CDR3 comprises 11 residues. For the CDR3, the DNA is TGTGCCTGCCAGTGGGGAGGGGAGCTGTTTTTT. It encodes CACQWGGELFF.

The chain has TRBV12-3 or TRBV12-4 and TRBJ2-3, with 10 bases lining up with TRBD1. V was clipped by 6 bases and J by 3 bases; unmatched bases: 9. The CDR3 has 16 amino acids. The CDR3 bases are TGTGCCAGCAGCACGGGAGACAGGGGGCGAACAGATACGCAGTATTTT. This codes for CASSTGDRGRTDTQYF.

This clonotype was seen a few times. This sequence joins TRBV11-2 and TRBJ1-3; no definite D call. This CDR3 contains 12 residues. Germline CDR1 SGHAT, CDR2 FQNNGV. Trimming cost V 5 bases and J 7 bases, with 9 bases left between them. DNA of the CDR3: TGTGCCAGCAGCCCGACCCGGAACACCATATATTTT. It codes for CASSPTRNTIYF.

The chain is built from TRBV5-1 and TRBJ1-4; 8 nucleotides match TRBD1. Germline lookup yields CDR1 SGHRS and CDR2 YFSETQ. Trimming at V came to 7 bases and at J to 8 bases, leaving 10 bases not matched to a gene. The CDR3 has 14 residues. The CDR3 spells CASQEGTGYEKLFF. CDR3 DNA: TGCGCCAGCCAGGAGGGGACAGGTTACGAAAAACTGTTTTTT.

This clonotype was detected a few times. This likely comes from a read error, as the CDR3 has no conserved phenylalanine or tryptophan at its end. The chain combines TRBV6-1 with TRBJ2-5; the match to TRBD2 covers 7 bases. Per germline, CDR1 MNHNS and CDR2 SASEGT. The CDR3 sequence is 13 residues long. Losses at the gene ends were 8 bases for V and 11 bases for J; bases not matched to a gene: 14. The CDR3 is CASQSTGTTKQYV. Written as DNA, the CDR3 is TGTGCCAGCCAGAGTACCGGGACTACTAAGCAGTACGTC.

V and J are TRBV30 and TRBJ1-2; weak D call: TRBD1 (6 bases). Trimming took 0 bases from V and 10 from J, leaving 12 bases between them. Per germline, CDR1 GTSNPN and CDR2 SVGIG (reference sequence). This CDR3 comprises 12 residues. The DNA for the CDR3 is TGTGCCTGGAGTGTATCAGGGGTCTTCTACACCTTC. Protein product: CAWSVSGVFYTF.

This chain connects TRBV18 to TRBJ1-2; D is unclear. This CDR3 spans 14 amino acids. V was pared by 0 bases and J by 4 bases, with 9 bases between. CDR1 and CDR2 from the germline V gene are KGHSH and LQKENI. The CDR3 sequence: CASSPPGVGYGYTF. The DNA of the CDR3 is TGTGCCAGCTCACCACCTGGGGTTGGCTATGGCTACACCTTC.